Presented here are 8 T cell receptor beta chains from one specimen sequenced in a study of T cells after yellow fever vaccination. TCRdb recomputed calls from the 5' RACE reads with MiXCR, one row per CDR3 protein. The sample lists about 130,000 distinct CDR3 sequences; approximately 7% were seen once. The sequences come from CD4+ T cells sorted from PBMCs, collected 10 days after the first yellow fever vaccination. The receptors stem from a man aged 18-30 years who received the YFV17D yellow fever vaccine.

V usage is TRBV10-3 and J usage is TRBJ2-7; maybe TRBD1 (5 bases). The germline V gene encodes CDR1 ENHRY and CDR2 SYGVKD. Trimming took 8 bases from V and 5 from J, leaving 13 bases between them. The CDR3 spans 12 residues. The CDR3 here is CAISPGPHEQYV. In nucleotides, the CDR3 is TGTGCCATCTCGCCAGGGCCCCACGAGCAGTACGTC.

This clonotype occurred many times. The CDR3 DNA is TGCAGTGCTAGAGATGACACTAGCTCTGGGGCCAACGTCCTGACTTTC. Its translation is CSARDDTSSGANVLTF. The chain couples TRBV20-1 to TRBJ2-6; D might be TRBD2 (5 bases). The germline gives CDR1 DFQATT, CDR2 SNEGSKA (reference sequence). The germline V and J ends were trimmed by 0 bases and 0 bases, with 9 bases remaining between them. This CDR3 is built from 16 residues.

This clonotype was found a few times. CDR3: CASSLPTGNEQFF. Here the CDR3 DNA reads TGTGCCAGCAGCTTGCCTACTGGGAATGAGCAGTTCTTC. The rearrangement links TRBV5-4 to TRBJ2-1, with D hard to call. Germline CDR1 SGHNT, CDR2 YYREEE (reference sequence). V lost 1 base and J 7 bases, leaving 9 bases between the germline ends. The CDR3 contains 13 residues.

This clonotype was detected ten times or more. The rearrangement joins TRBV5-1 to TRBJ2-7; D unresolved. Trimming stripped 2 bases from V and 0 bases from J, with 12 bases between. The CDR3 contains 15 residues. Per germline, CDR1 SGHRS and CDR2 YFSETQ. Here the CDR3 reads CASSLEPGYSYEQYF. CDR3 in DNA: TGCGCCAGCAGCTTAGAGCCGGGCTACTCCTACGAGCAGTACTTC.

This clonotype was counted many times. V is TRBV6-1 and J is TRBJ1-1, with D possibly being TRBD1 (5 bases). Germline CDR1 reads MNHNS; CDR2 reads SASEGT. This CDR3 comprises 13 residues. V lost 6 bases to trimming and J lost 1 base, with 9 bases between them. The CDR3 coding sequence is TGTGCCAGCAGATTTACAGGGAACACTGAAGCTTTCTTT. Protein product: CASRFTGNTEAFF.

This clonotype was seen at least ten times. V and J are TRBV7-3 and TRBJ1-1, with a weak D call TRBD1 (5 bases). From germline, CDR1 is SGHTA and CDR2 FQGTGA. V was clipped by 5 bases and J by 8 bases, with 12 bases between them. This CDR3 is 12 amino acids long. This CDR3 reads CASSAEGSEAFF. DNA of the CDR3: TGTGCCAGCAGCGCCGAGGGGTCGGAAGCTTTCTTT.

This clonotype was recorded a few times. The CDR3 loop reads CASSLPTGPRYGYTF. For the CDR3, the DNA is TGTGCCAGCAGCTTACCCACCGGGCCGCGTTATGGCTACACCTTC. This chain connects TRBV7-2 to TRBJ1-2; no definite D call. Germline V gene sequence: CDR1 SGHTA, CDR2 FQGNSA. The ends were cut back, 2 bases at V and 5 bases at J, with 15 bases in the middle. This CDR3 has 15 amino acids.

This clonotype appeared many times. This rearrangement joins TRBV12-3 or TRBV12-4 to TRBJ1-1; D unresolved. The V and J ends lost 7 bases and 5 bases respectively, with 14 bases between them. The CDR3 contains 13 residues. The DNA of the CDR3 is TGTGCCAGCAACGCGGGCAGTATAACTGAAGCTTTCTTT. This translates into CASNAGSITEAFF.